This T cell receptor beta chain was sequenced during a study of shared clonotypes between healthy human individuals (TCRdb year 2020). Some background on the complete study: Three men and two women, aged 18 to 49 years, made up the cohort. Blood TCR repertoires of roughly five healthy adults were deeply sequenced to estimate repertoire size and the extent of clonotype sharing between individuals. Libraries were prepared and TCR repertoires were sequenced by different laboratories using diverse techniques, in order to increase sequencing depth and limit assay-specific biases. Each donor's leukapheresis produced roughly between roughly 0.9 and 8.9 billion PBMCs.

This clone was observed many times. The antigen this receptor binds is unknown. Base qualities are missing; no much larger clone stands one base away. The donors were healthy, HIV-negative adults with no recently reported acute infections or vaccinations. Every donor was a Caucasian adult residing in Nashville, Tennessee, USA. In the unsorted samples, 70 million to 90 million PBMCs were counted, and genomic DNA was extracted using the QIAamp DNA Blood Mini kit. Blood was collected by leukapheresis, and PBMCs were isolated by Ficoll-Histopaque density gradient centrifugation and then cryopreserved in liquid nitrogen vapor phase. The paper as a whole reports these results and caveats: Pairwise subsampling led to the expectation that sequencing depth would affect the degree of clonotype sharing among donors. Because the study included a small number of donors, the genetic and exposure-history diversity represented was limited. Sampling was limited to blood, and TCR repertoires in tissue likely differ from TCR repertoires in blood.

CDR1 and CDR2 are drawn from the germline V gene: SGHRS, YFSETQ. V loses 0 bases at its end and J loses 5 bases; junction bases beyond the gene matches: 6. The CDR3 spans 15 residues, from the cysteine through the phenylalanine. Only the CDR3 portion is preserved as DNA: 45 bases, with reading frame beginning at the first base. Using the deep immunoSEQ assay, multiplex PCR amplified TCR CDR3 regions from genomic DNA. Genomic DNA extracted from each cell subset was distributed evenly over all wells of several immunoSEQ 96-well plates, and each plate served as one replicate. For unsorted PBMC, about 0.3 ug genomic DNA, equal to 30,000 or so T cell genomes, was loaded into each replicate PCR. Unsorted PBMC genomic DNA was sequenced across ten immunoSEQ deep assay plates. Purified libraries were quantified with a Qubit 3.0 fluorometer, sized on a Bioanalyzer 2100, and re-quantified with the KAPA Library Quantification kit. Each immunoSEQ 96-well plate was sequenced on its own single-read 150-cycle Illumina NextSeq 550 flow cell. The authors' analysis ran thus. The immunoSEQ output contained only junctional sequences without quality scores, so filtering could not match that applied to full-length reads. To assign V/J genes and CDR3, sequences were annotated against IMGT germline references using PyIR, a Python wrapper for IgBLAST v1.9. Any read was removed if the V/J assignment was weak (E-value above 1e-6), the CDR3 was missing, or the read contained stop codons, out-of-frame junctions, or ambiguous translated residues. V3J clonotypes were defined as sequences sharing an identical inferred V gene, J gene, and CDR3 amino acid sequence. Percentage overlap between repertoires was calculated by dividing the number of shared unique clonotypes by the size of the smaller repertoire. Richness of each repertoire was evaluated using RTK rarefaction, the Chao1 estimator, and Recon v2.1 estimates of unobserved clonotypes. Imported from immuneACCESS, the table was reduced by TCRdb to in-frame sequences with V and J called. These copies leave out some clones; in studies compared against another copy, an unresolved V gene accounts for under half, and the cause of the remainder is not known. The V and J calls and clone size come from that table; D and trimming were worked out from the DNA. For this sample there are roughly 500,000 clones; around four fifths appear just once. Jointly, the top ten make up around 11% of the sample.

Sequenced input: PBMCs. The rearrangement combines TRBV5-1 with TRBJ2-7; 9 middle bases align to TRBD1. The receptor was isolated from a woman in her forties in good health. Some clones in this sample may be carry-over from other donors' samples. The CDR3 in this case is CASSLDRGQVDEQYF. DNA sequence: TGCGCCAGCAGCTTGGACAGGGGGCAGGTGGACGAGCAGTACTTC.